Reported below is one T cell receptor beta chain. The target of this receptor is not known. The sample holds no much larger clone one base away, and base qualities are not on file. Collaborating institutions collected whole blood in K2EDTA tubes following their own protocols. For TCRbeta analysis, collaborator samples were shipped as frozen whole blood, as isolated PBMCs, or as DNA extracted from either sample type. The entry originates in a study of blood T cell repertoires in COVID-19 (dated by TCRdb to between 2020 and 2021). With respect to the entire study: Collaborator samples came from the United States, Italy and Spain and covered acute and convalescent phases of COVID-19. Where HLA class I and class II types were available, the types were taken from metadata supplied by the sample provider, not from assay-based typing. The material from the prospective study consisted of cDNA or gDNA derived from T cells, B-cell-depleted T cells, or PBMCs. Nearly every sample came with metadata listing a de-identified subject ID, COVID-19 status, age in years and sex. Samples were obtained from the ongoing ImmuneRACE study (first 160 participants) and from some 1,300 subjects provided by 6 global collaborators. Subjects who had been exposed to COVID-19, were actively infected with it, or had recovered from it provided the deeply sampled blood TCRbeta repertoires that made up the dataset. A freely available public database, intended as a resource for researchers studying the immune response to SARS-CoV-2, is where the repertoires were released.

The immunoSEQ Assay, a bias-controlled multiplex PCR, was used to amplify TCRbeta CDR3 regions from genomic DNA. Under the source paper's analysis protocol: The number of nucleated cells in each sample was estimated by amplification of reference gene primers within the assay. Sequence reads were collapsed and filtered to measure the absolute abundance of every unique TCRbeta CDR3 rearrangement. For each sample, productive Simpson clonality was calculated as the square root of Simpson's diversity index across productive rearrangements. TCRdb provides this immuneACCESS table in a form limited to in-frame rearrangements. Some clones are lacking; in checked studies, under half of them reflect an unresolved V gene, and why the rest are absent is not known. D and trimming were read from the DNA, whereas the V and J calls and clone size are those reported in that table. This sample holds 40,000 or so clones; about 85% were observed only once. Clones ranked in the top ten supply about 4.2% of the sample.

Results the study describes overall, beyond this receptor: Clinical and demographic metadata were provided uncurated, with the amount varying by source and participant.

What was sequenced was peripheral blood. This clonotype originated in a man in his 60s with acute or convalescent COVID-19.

The bases read TGTGCCAGCAGCCAACTATACAGCGGGGTGACCCAGTACTTC. Its translation is CASSQLYSGVTQYF. This receptor chain uses TRBV7-2 and TRBJ2-5; 7 nucleotides in the junction match TRBD2. The CDR3, from cysteine to phenylalanine, totals 14 residues. The DNA shown is the 42-base CDR3, in frame from base 1. The germline V gene encodes CDR1 SGHTA and CDR2 FQGNSA. Compared with germline, V lacks 5 bases and J lacks 7 bases; bases without a gene match: 10. The full variable domain, completed from the reference TRBV7-2 and TRBJ2-5 proteins outside the CDR3, reads GAGVSQSPSNKVTEKGKDVELRCDPISGHTALYWYRQSLGQGLEFLIYFQGNSAPDKSGLPSDRFSAERTGGSVSTLTIQRTQQEDSAVYLCASSQLYSGVTQYFGPGTRLLVL.